The 13 T cell receptor beta chains in this list originate from one sample, sequenced in a study of blood T cell repertoires in COVID-19. The assay was immunoSEQ multiplex PCR, and TCRdb's table has in-frame clones only and misses some. The table records 20,000 to 30,000 clones, around 90% of them present only once. The specimen sequenced was peripheral blood. The receptors were sampled from a man in his 70s with acute or convalescent COVID-19.

The chain has TRBV19 and TRBJ2-2, with D tentatively TRBD1 (6 bases). Germline V gene data show CDR1 as LNHDA and CDR2 as SQIVND (reference sequence). Trimming cost V 10 bases and J 0 bases, with 15 bases left between them. The CDR3 is 15 residues long. In DNA, the CDR3 is TGTGCCACCAGGAAACAGGGTTCGAACACCGGGGAGCTGTTTTTT. Translation: CATRKQGSNTGELFF.

This clone was observed once. This rearrangement joins TRBV7-2 to TRBJ2-1; TRBD1 is a possible D gene (5 bases). Germline V lookup: CDR1 SGHTA, CDR2 FQGNSA. V was shortened by 4 bases and J by 9 bases, with 13 bases between the two germline ends. This CDR3 region has 13 residues. The CDR3 DNA sequence: TGTGCCAGCAGCTCAGAAGGGGTTGGTGAGCAGTTCTTC. Translated, it gives CASSSEGVGEQFF.

This clone was recorded a few times. V gene TRBV9 combines with J gene TRBJ2-7; 10 bases agree with TRBD1. The length of the CDR3 is 15 residues. V shed 4 bases, J shed 5 bases, and the junction held 9 bases outside the gene matches. CDR1 is SGDLS, CDR2 YYNGEE, per germline. In DNA, the CDR3 is TGTGCCAGCAGCCCTCCGACAGGGGGCGAAAACGAGCAGTACTTC. Protein: CASSPPTGGENEQYF. The full variable domain, completed using reference TRBV9 and TRBJ2-7, is DSGVTQTPKHLITATGQRVTLRCSPRSGDLSVYWYQQSLDQGLQFLIQYYNGEERAKGNILERFSAQQFPDLHSELNLSSLELGDSALYFCASSPPTGGENEQYFGPGTRLTVT.

The chain is built from TRBV5-6 and TRBJ1-5; weak D call: TRBD1 (6 bases). CDR3 length: 16 amino acids. V gave up 1 base and J gave up 6 bases, with 17 bases separating them. CDR1 is SGHDT and CDR2 is YYEEEE in the germline V gene. This CDR3 is CASSLFGRGRPQPQHF. The DNA for the CDR3 is TGTGCCAGCAGCTTGTTCGGCAGGGGAAGGCCTCAGCCCCAGCATTTT.

The J gene is TRBJ2-4, the V gene TRBV3-1 (or the pseudogene TRBV3-2); D perhaps matches TRBD2 (6 bases). In germline, CDR1 is LGHDT, CDR2 YNNKEL (reference sequence). V was shortened by 1 base and J by 5 bases, with 18 bases between the two germline ends. The length of the CDR3 is 17 residues. CDR3 in DNA: TGTGCCAGCAGCCAAGGGATGGAGGGCCACCGACAAAACATTCAGTACTTC. Translating it yields CASSQGMEGHRQNIQYF.

The chain uses TRBV7-2 and TRBJ1-6, with D possibly matching TRBD1 (6 bases). V was clipped by 1 base and J by 6 bases, with 13 bases between them. The germline V gene has CDR1 SGHTA and CDR2 FQGNSA. This CDR3 is 16 amino acids long. CDR3 region: CASSLVYPGVNSPLHF. In DNA, the CDR3 is TGTGCCAGCAGCTTAGTTTACCCAGGGGTTAATTCACCCCTCCACTTT.

The rearrangement joins TRBV7-8 to TRBJ2-2, with a weak D call TRBD2 (5 bases). Germline V gene sequence: CDR1 SGHVS, CDR2 FQNEAQ. V dropped 1 base and J dropped 0 bases, with 9 bases sitting between them. CDR3 length: 16 amino acids. The CDR3 is CASSLVAGTNTGELFF. For the CDR3, the DNA is TGTGCCAGCAGCTTAGTTGCGGGCACGAACACCGGGGAGCTGTTTTTT.

This clone appeared once. The V and J genes are TRBV25-1 and TRBJ1-4; a weak D match, TRBD1 (5 bases). V was cut by 1 base and J by 1 base, with 7 bases left in between. Germline V gene lookup returns CDR1 MGHDK and CDR2 SYGVNS. The CDR3 has 15 residues. The CDR3 here is CASSEWGETNEKLFF. The CDR3 bases are TGTGCCAGCAGTGAATGGGGGGAAACTAATGAAAAACTGTTTTTT.

The V gene is TRBV7-2, the J gene TRBJ2-1; 7 nucleotides agree with TRBD1. Germline V gene data show CDR1 as SGHTA and CDR2 as FQGNSA. V trimming: 1 base; J trimming: 10 bases; junction bases outside the gene matches: 1. CDR3 size: 12 residues. The CDR3 nucleotides read TGTGCCAGCAGCTTAGTGGGACAGGAGCAGTTCTTC. This translates into CASSLVGQEQFF.

As DNA, the CDR3 is TGCGCCAGCACTTTGGCCCAGGGGTCTCAAGAGACCCAGTACTTC. It encodes CASTLAQGSQETQYF. The gene calls are TRBV5-1 and TRBJ2-5; a weak D match, TRBD1 (6 bases). The CDR3 is 15 residues long. Germline-derived CDR1 and CDR2 are SGHRS and YFSETQ. Trimming removed 6 bases at V and 2 bases at J, with 17 bases between.

This chain uses TRBV5-6 with TRBJ1-4; 7 nucleotides agree with TRBD1. The CDR3 covers 16 residues. V lost 4 bases, J lost 4 bases, and 10 bases stayed unmatched. The germline CDR1 and CDR2 sequences are SGHDT and YYEEEE. DNA of the CDR3: TGTGCCAGCAGCAGAATCGGGACAGAAAATAATGAAAAACTGTTTTTT. Amino acids: CASSRIGTENNEKLFF.

The chain is built from TRBV7-8 and TRBJ2-1; 11 nucleotides agree with TRBD1. Trimming at V came to 3 bases and at J to 9 bases, leaving 1 base not matched to a gene. The CDR3 contains 13 residues. Germline values: CDR1 SGHVS, CDR2 FQNEAQ. CDR3 coding DNA: TGTGCCAGCAGCTTGGGACAGGGGGTTGAGCAGTTCTTC. This translates into CASSLGQGVEQFF.

V and J are TRBV29-1 and TRBJ2-3; TRBD1 matches at 8 bases. The V segment lost 7 bases and the J segment 2 bases; nucleotides outside the gene matches: 11. CDR1 SQVTM and CDR2 ANQGSEA come from the germline V gene. This CDR3 region has 15 residues. The CDR3 loop reads CSAGGAGGITDTQYF. Written as DNA, the CDR3 is TGCAGCGCCGGGGGCGCAGGGGGCATCACAGATACGCAGTATTTT.